The rows below give T cell receptor beta chains drawn from one sample of a study of cytomegalovirus exposure and HLA in healthy donors. The method was immunoSEQ multiplex PCR; TCRdb's version includes in-frame clones alone and lacks a portion of them. The top ten clones hold 3% to 4% of a sample with roughly 190,000 clones, roughly four fifths of them seen once. The sample consisted of PBMCs. These receptors were taken from a woman in her 30s in good health and CMV-seropositive. Each CDR3 is given with its conserved first and last residue. Fields, in order: CDR3 protein, CDR3 DNA, J gene, D gene, clone size, V gene. D genes are given only for firm matches. Rows may omit the clone size; those that give it use once, few, many or a size class.

CDR3 protein: CATSSSLEGSPLHF
CDR3 DNA: TGTGCCACCAGCAGTTCATTGGAGGGATCACCCCTCCACTTT
J gene: TRBJ1-6
D gene: .
clone size: .
V gene: TRBV15

CDR3 protein: CASSPGLKSTDTQYF
CDR3 DNA: TGTGCCAGCAGCCCGGGACTTAAGAGCACAGATACGCAGTATTTT
J gene: TRBJ2-3
D gene: .
clone size: few
V gene: TRBV5-4

CDR3 protein: CASSLERSASGSRYNEQFF
CDR3 DNA: TGTGCTAGCAGCTTAGAAAGGTCGGCTAGCGGGAGTCGGTACAATGAGCAGTTCTTC
J gene: TRBJ2-1
D gene: TRBD2
clone size: .
V gene: TRBV7-7

CDR3 protein: CASRRGGGQPQHF
CDR3 DNA: TGTGCCAGCAGGAGAGGGGGCGGACAGCCCCAGCATTTT
J gene: TRBJ1-5
D gene: TRBD1
clone size: .
V gene: TRBV6-5

CDR3 protein: CASSLQANLAKNIQYF
CDR3 DNA: TGTGCCAGCAGCTTACAGGCGAACCTAGCCAAAAACATTCAGTACTTC
J gene: TRBJ2-4
D gene: .
clone size: .
V gene: TRBV7-9

CDR3 protein: CASSIGLAGKQETQYF
CDR3 DNA: TGTGCCAGTAGCATCGGACTAGCGGGGAAACAAGAGACCCAGTACTTC
J gene: TRBJ2-5
D gene: TRBD2
clone size: .
V gene: TRBV19

CDR3 protein: CASSGGLWTDTQYF
CDR3 DNA: TGTGCCAGCAGCGGGGGCCTTTGGACAGATACGCAGTATTTT
J gene: TRBJ2-3
D gene: .
clone size: few
V gene: TRBV5-4

CDR3 protein: CASSPNSNQPQHF
CDR3 DNA: TGTGCCAGCTCACCCAATAGCAATCAGCCCCAGCATTTT
J gene: TRBJ1-5
D gene: .
clone size: .
V gene: TRBV18

CDR3 protein: CASSLRIGRGGNQPQHF
CDR3 DNA: TGTGCCAGCAGTCTTAGGATAGGGCGGGGGGGTAATCAGCCCCAGCATTTT
J gene: TRBJ1-5
D gene: .
clone size: few
V gene: TRBV7-2

CDR3 protein: CASSFTGAARTYEQYF
CDR3 DNA: TGTGCCAGCAGTTTTACAGGGGCCGCCCGAACGTACGAGCAGTACTTC
J gene: TRBJ2-7
D gene: TRBD1
clone size: .
V gene: TRBV27